The clone carrying this T cell receptor (beta chain) was observed a few times. V lost 5 bases and J 2 bases, leaving 10 bases between the germline ends. The CDR3 consists of 13 residues. Germline CDR1 and CDR2: MNHEY and SVGAGI. This sample was taken from a study of cytomegalovirus exposure and HLA in healthy donors. Across the study: The approximately 670 first-cohort repertoires and the 95 to 150 validation repertoires shared the same platform, a later analysis reported.

While the first cohort had fewer than 850 subjects, the donors belonged to the separate validation cohort of about 120 subjects. Here immunoSEQ multiplex PCR was the method, and the copy in TCRdb shows in-frame clones only, minus some. This repertoire shows 200,000 to 250,000 clones, 80% to 90% found once; its top ten account for 1.5% to 2%. The chain uses TRBV6-5 and TRBJ2-7; maybe TRBD1 (6 bases). The TCR sequence derives from a woman aged 18-29 years in good health and CMV-seropositive. Sequencing used PBMCs. The CDR3 nucleotides read TGTGCCAGCAGTCCAACAGGGACCTACGAGCAGTACTTC. Translated: CASSPTGTYEQYF.